The 15 T cell receptor beta chains below come from one sample, sequenced in a study of Graves' ophthalmopathy and Graves' hyperthyroidism. Amplification of the TCR beta CDR3 regions used RNA transcripts (as template). The first-round RT-PCR employed HTBI primers together with the Qiagen OneStep RT-PCR kit. A multiplex PCR was then performed as the second round. TCRdb re-derived calls from the multiplex PCR reads in MiXCR, one entry per CDR3 protein. The table lists hundreds of thousands of distinct CDR3 sequences, 20% to 25% of them singletons. Sequenced sample: peripheral blood. The receptor set was obtained from a woman younger than 30 with stable Graves' hyperthyroidism. Some clones in this sample may be carry-over from other donors' samples.

The chain employs TRBV5-1 and TRBJ1-1, with D perhaps matching TRBD1 (6 bases). The CDR3 is 15 residues long. Trimming cost V 2 bases and J 1 base, with 12 bases left between them. Germline CDR1 and CDR2: SGHRS and YFSETQ. The CDR3 DNA is TGCGCCAGCAGCTTCGAGGCGACAGGGAACACTGAAGCTTTCTTT. It codes for CASSFEATGNTEAFF.

This clonotype was detected ten times or more. The chain combines TRBV28 with TRBJ2-7; D is uncertain. The CDR3 has 14 amino acids. From germline, CDR1 is MDHEN and CDR2 SYDVKM. V was trimmed by 3 bases and J by 3 bases, leaving 12 bases between them. The CDR3 DNA reads as TGTGCCAGCAGTTTGACCCCAATCTACTACGAGCAGTACTTC. Amino acid sequence: CASSLTPIYYEQYF.

This clonotype was counted many times. V and J are TRBV27 and TRBJ2-7, with D possibly being TRBD2 (6 bases). The germline CDR1 and CDR2 sequences are MNHEY and SMNVEV (reference sequence). This CDR3 spans 13 amino acids. The ends were cut back, 3 bases at V and 7 bases at J, with 13 bases in the middle. The CDR3 reads CASSLSRRGEQYF. The CDR3 DNA reads as TGTGCCAGCAGTTTGTCACGCCGGGGGGAGCAGTACTTC.

Many counts were recorded for this clonotype. The rearrangement joins TRBV20-1 to TRBJ1-5; 8 nucleotides line up with TRBD1. Trimming cost V 6 bases and J 5 bases; bases outside gene matches: 6. This CDR3 region has 13 residues. CDR1 is DFQATT, CDR2 SNEGSKA, per germline (reference sequence). The chain's CDR3 is CSARTGRDQPQHF. In nucleotides, the CDR3 is TGCAGTGCCCGGACAGGGAGGGATCAGCCCCAGCATTTT.

This clonotype was seen many times. The chain uses TRBV27 and TRBJ2-5; 8 nucleotides align to TRBD2. The V segment lost 1 base and the J segment 5 bases; nucleotides outside the gene matches: 9. The CDR3 spans 16 residues. Germline V gene lookup returns CDR1 MNHEY and CDR2 SMNVEV (reference sequence). CDR3 nucleotides: TGTGCCAGCAGTTTATATCCAGCGGGAGCTTTGGAGACCCAGTACTTC. As protein: CASSLYPAGALETQYF.

In this sample, this clonotype turned up many times. This chain links TRBV10-3 with TRBJ2-5; 8 bases fit TRBD1. The CDR3 is made up of 13 amino acids. The J segment lost 4 bases and the V segment lost 4 bases, leaving 2 bases of the junction unmatched. Germline CDR1 ENHRY, CDR2 SYGVKD. The CDR3 region is CAISARGRETQYF. CDR3 coding DNA: TGTGCCATCAGTGCCAGGGGGCGAGAGACCCAGTACTTC.

This clonotype was observed at least ten times. This may arise from a read error, as a much more abundant clone is one base away. The J gene is TRBJ2-7, the V gene TRBV6-1; 11 bases align to TRBD1. The CDR3 consists of 15 residues. The germline V gene has CDR1 MNHNS and CDR2 SASEGT. With 8 bases clipped from V and 6 bases from J, the junction kept 12 bases outside the gene matches. The CDR3 DNA sequence: TGTGCCAGCGTCCGAACGGGACAGGGGGTCAGCGAGCAGTACTTC. It translates to CASVRTGQGVSEQYF.

The table lists this clonotype with many counts. This chain connects TRBV18 to TRBJ2-5; 9 bases fit TRBD1. The V segment lost 4 bases and the J segment 4 bases; nucleotides outside the gene matches: 10. The CDR3 consists of 16 residues. The germline V gene encodes CDR1 KGHSH and CDR2 LQKENI. For the CDR3, the DNA is TGTGCCAGCTCACTTCTACTGACAGGGGGAGGAGAGACCCAGTACTTC. Translation gives CASSLLLTGGGETQYF.

The J gene is TRBJ1-1, the V gene TRBV7-2; D remains ambiguous. Deletions cut 5 bases from V and 7 bases from J, with 17 bases between. The CDR3 consists of 14 residues. Per germline, CDR1 SGHTA and CDR2 FQGNSA. DNA of the CDR3: TGTGCCAGCAGCCCCATAGACGCCGGCAGTGAAGCTTTCTTT. Residues: CASSPIDAGSEAFF.

Many counts were recorded for this clonotype. V and J are TRBV28 and TRBJ1-2, with D possibly being TRBD1 (5 bases). Per the germline V gene, CDR1 is MDHEN and CDR2 is SYDVKM. V gave up 6 bases and J gave up 0 bases, with 14 bases separating them. CDR3 length: 15 amino acids. CDR3 coding DNA: TGTGCCAGCAGACCGGACACAAGCTCTAACTATGGCTACACCTTC. As protein: CASRPDTSSNYGYTF.

This clonotype was seen at least ten times. The chain combines TRBV10-2 with TRBJ1-5, with TRBD1 matching 7 bases. With 3 bases clipped from V and 6 bases from J, the junction kept 8 bases outside the gene matches. Germline CDR1 WSHSY, CDR2 SAAADI. There are 15 residues in the CDR3. The CDR3 protein is CASSDTGVSSQPQHF. The DNA of the CDR3 is TGCGCCAGCAGTGACACAGGGGTGAGTAGTCAGCCCCAGCATTTT.

The V and J genes are TRBV28 and TRBJ2-7; D ambiguous. Looked up from germline, CDR1 is MDHEN and CDR2 is SYDVKM. Trimming shortened V by 5 bases and J by 8 bases, and 16 bases separated the two germline ends. The CDR3 runs to 13 residues. CDR3 coding DNA: TGTGCCAGCAGTGGACCAGGTATATCTAAGCAGTACTTC. Amino acids: CASSGPGISKQYF.

This clonotype was recorded a few times. A single base separates this from a much larger clone, so it may be a read error. The CDR3 carries no conserved terminal phenylalanine or tryptophan, so it likely arises from a read error. V gene TRBV30 combines with J gene TRBJ1-3, with D uncertain. Germline V gene sequence: CDR1 GTSNPN, CDR2 SVGIG (reference sequence). The V end lost 4 bases, the J end lost 4 bases, and 5 bases lay between the germline ends. The length of the CDR3 is 11 residues. Here the CDR3 DNA reads TGTGCCTGGATCTTGGGAAACACCATATATTTG. This encodes CAWILGNTIYL.

The CDR3 nucleotides are TGTGCCAGCAGCTTAGACTGGGACAGGGGGCGACACGAGCAGTACTTC. Its protein is CASSLDWDRGRHEQYF. The rearrangement links TRBV11-2 to TRBJ2-7; TRBD1 aligns across 12 bases. The germline gives CDR1 SGHAT, CDR2 FQNNGV. With 0 bases clipped from V and 5 bases from J, the junction kept 5 bases outside the gene matches. The length of the CDR3 is 16 residues.

This clonotype was observed many times. The rearrangement uses TRBV13 and TRBJ2-5; D uncertain. This CDR3 spans 14 amino acids. The V end lost 5 bases, the J end lost 5 bases, and 15 bases lay between the germline ends. Germline assignment: CDR1 PRHDT and CDR2 FYEKMQ (reference sequence). The CDR3 loop reads CASSPGHSLETQYF. CDR3 DNA: TGTGCCAGCAGCCCGGGCCATTCCCTCGAGACCCAGTACTTC.